Below, 30 T cell receptor delta chains from the same sample are listed, as sequenced in a study of γδ T cells in repeated Plasmodium falciparum infection. TCRdb called clones from the multiplex PCR reads again using CATT. The table lists under 65,000 delta-chain clones, roughly 1.8% of them singletons. Flow sorting of PBMC yielded separate Vgamma9/Vdelta2+ and Vdelta2-negative gammadelta T cell populations for bulk repertoire analysis. The sequencing input was gamma-delta T cells from blood. These receptors came from a pool of human donors (malaria-infected and uninfected, not separated).

This clone was observed many times. V usage is TRDV1 and J usage is TRDJ1; D is unclear. The CDR3 length is 15 residues. Germline assignment: CDR1 TSWWSYY and CDR2 QGS. The germline V and J ends were trimmed by 9 bases and 0 bases, with 17 bases remaining between them. The CDR3 DNA is TGTGCTCTCCGTGGGAGGGACTACTACACCGATAAACTCATCTTT. Protein: CALRGRDYYTDKLIF.

Details on this clone: A far larger clone is one nucleotide away, so this likely arose from a read error. The same CDR3 arises from other DNA sequences in this sample as well. The V and J genes are TRDV1 and TRDJ1, with D perhaps matching TRDD2 or TRDD3 (9 bases each). Here the J gene was assigned by germline matching of the DNA, as TCRdb has none. The CDR3 sequence is 23 residues long. CDR1 and CDR2 from the germline V gene are TSWWSYY and QGS. CDR3 amino acids: CAFHTSFLRVLGDQLGDTDKLIF. The CDR3 DNA sequence: TGTGCCTTCCACACCTCCTTCCTACGGGTACTGGGGGACCAGCTGGGGGACACCGATAAACTCATCTTT.

This clone was counted many times. TCRdb's protein sequence differs at residue 8 from the translated DNA; the protein presented here follows the DNA. Here the CDR3 reads CALYLGDPNHYTDKLIF. The CDR3 DNA reads TGTGCTCTCTATCTGGGGGACCCAAACCACTACACCGATAAACTCATCTTT. The genes are TRDV1 and TRDJ1; 8 positions match TRDD3. V dropped 9 bases and J dropped 0; count of bases not matched to a gene: 15. The V gene's germline CDR1 is TSWWSYY and CDR2 QGS. The CDR3 has 17 residues.

Note on this clone: A far more abundant clone sits one base away, making this likely a read error. In the same sample, other DNA sequences code for this CDR3. V is TRDV1 and J is TRDJ1; D uncertain. This CDR3 comprises 22 residues. Trimming removed 0 bases at V and 0 bases at J, with 29 bases between. Germline-derived CDR1 and CDR2 are TSWWSYY and QGS. CDR3 nucleotide sequence: TGTGCTCTTGGGGAACTTTCTTACCTTATCCGTACGAAGGGGTCGTACACCGATAAACTCATCTTT. It yields the protein CALGELSYLIRTKGSYTDKLIF.

This clone was seen just once. J is TRDJ1 and V is TRDV3; 10 bases agree with TRDD3. The J gene, missing from TCRdb, was assigned here through DNA to germline matching. This CDR3 comprises 17 residues. Germline lookup yields CDR1 TVYSNPD and CDR2 GDNSRS (reference sequence). The V gene end was trimmed by 1 base and the J gene end by 3 bases; junction bases not matched to a gene: 14. The CDR3 DNA reads as TGTGCCTTTATTCCTACCCTCTACTGGGGGATCCCCGATAAACTCATCTTT. Protein sequence: CAFIPTLYWGIPDKLIF. The full variable domain, in which reference TRDV3 and TRDJ1 provide the parts outside the CDR3, is CDKVTQSSPDQTVASGSEVVLLCTYDTVYSNPDLFWYRIRPDYSFQFVFYGDNSRSEGADFTQGRFSVKHILTQKAFHLVISPVRTEDSATYYCAFIPTLYWGIPDKLIFGKGTRVTVEP.

A word on this clone: No DNA is shown, since the ends of the CDR3 on it are uncertain; the CDR3 is the one TCRdb lists. No call exists for the J gene, whereas the V gene is TRAV29/DV5; the table calls TRDD3, which could not be checked here. 26 amino acids form the CDR3, both terminal residues included. From germline, CDR1 is NSMFDY and CDR2 ISSIKDK. CDR3 protein: CSVLLCSKRGLLPIPDGVLYTDKLIF.

This clone came up a few times. The protein in TCRdb stems from a much larger clone and differs at residue 10 from this DNA's translation, likely a read error; here the protein is translated from the DNA. The J gene is TRDJ3, the V gene TRDV2; TRDD3 matches at 10 bases. The J gene, absent from TCRdb, was called here by matching the DNA to germline. V lost 0 bases, J lost 0 bases, and 10 bases stayed unmatched. Germline lookup yields CDR1 GEAIGNYY and CDR2 EKD. The CDR3 has 21 residues. The CDR3 sequence: CACDTVLGDARLSWDTRQMFF. The CDR3 nucleotides read TGTGCCTGTGACACCGTACTGGGGGATGCGCGTCTCTCCTGGGACACCCGACAGATGTTTTTC.

This clone was picked up many times. A read error is likely here: a far larger clone is one base away. Other DNA sequences in this sample translate to the same CDR3. The chain uses TRDV1 and TRDJ1, with 8 bases matching TRDD3. CDR3 size: 22 residues. Germline V gene data show CDR1 as TSWWSYY and CDR2 as QGS. The trim removed 0 bases at V and 0 bases at J, leaving 21 bases unmatched. CDR3 sequence: CALGELGSSRTGGYVDTDKLIF. The DNA of the CDR3 is TGTGCTCTTGGGGAACTGGGATCAAGTCGTACTGGGGGGTACGTCGACACCGATAAACTCATCTTT.

The J gene is TRDJ1, the V gene TRDV2; TRDD3 agrees at 8 bases. The J gene comes from matching the DNA to germline here; TCRdb lacks it. This CDR3 spans 25 amino acids. Germline assignment: CDR1 GEAIGNYY and CDR2 EKD. The V gene end was trimmed by 0 bases and the J gene end by 2 bases; junction bases not matched to a gene: 34. The CDR3 DNA is TGTGCCTGTGACACCCTAGCCCGGGGGGATAAAAGAGAGGTTTTGGGATCTAGTCGTACCGATAAACTCATCTTT. Its translation: CACDTLARGDKREVLGSSRTDKLIF.

Points on this clone: With only one base between it and a far larger clone, this is likely a read error. The identical CDR3 is also encoded by other nucleotide sequences in the sample. The DNA for the CDR3 is TGTGCCCTTGGGGAATCTTACTTCCTACACTTCAGGTGGGGGATCGGGTACACCGATAAACTCATCTTT. It yields the protein CALGESYFLHFRWGIGYTDKLIF. The chain uses TRDV1 and TRDJ1, with D perhaps given as TRDD2 or TRDD3 (8 bases each). No J gene was available from TCRdb, and it was assigned here by a germline match of the DNA. CDR3 length: 23 amino acids. The germline gives CDR1 TSWWSYY, CDR2 QGS.

This clone was recorded at least ten times. This DNA's translation differs at residue 12 from TCRdb's protein, which comes from a much larger clone; a read error is likely, and the protein shown is translated from the DNA. The chain joins TRDV2 to TRDJ1; TRDD3 agrees at 8 bases. Assignment of the J gene here rests on matching the DNA to germline, because TCRdb gives none. Germline values: CDR1 GEAIGNYY, CDR2 EKD. V shed 3 bases and J 0 bases; nucleotides not matched to a gene: 47. CDR3 size: 29 residues. CDR3 residues: CACDPAFRPNGAEPLLGADADLYTDKLIF. The CDR3 nucleotides read TGTGCCTGTGACCCTGCCTTCCGGCCCAATGGAGCAGAGCCCTTACTGGGGGCCGACGCTGACCTATACACCGATAAACTCATCTTT.

A remark on this clone: Since a far larger clone is one base different, this is likely a read error. Other DNA sequences within the sample encode an identical CDR3. The J segment was not called; the V segment is TRDV3; the table calls TRDD3, which could not be checked here. The length of the CDR3 is 17 residues. Germline values: CDR1 TVYSNPD, CDR2 GDNSRS (reference sequence). The CDR3 region has the DNA TGTGCCTCTCCACCACGGTACTTCCCCTCGCGGACCGATAAGCTCATCTTT. It translates to CASPPRYFPSRTDKLIF.

This clone was picked up many times. A far more abundant clone sits one base away, making this likely a read error. This sample includes further DNA sequences coding for the same CDR3. V is TRDV1 and J is TRDJ1; 10 bases align to TRDD3. This CDR3 is built from 24 residues. Germline lookup yields CDR1 TSWWSYY and CDR2 QGS. Written as DNA, the CDR3 is TGTGCCCTTGGGATTCTTCTAGGGGCCTTTCCTAGGACTGGGGGATTTGGAAGCACCGATAAACTCATCTTT. Translated: CALGILLGAFPRTGGFGSTDKLIF.

This clone was recorded a few times. With only one base between it and a far larger clone, this is likely a read error. The same CDR3 arises from other DNA sequences in this sample as well. J is TRDJ1 and V is TRDV2, with D perhaps TRDD3 (5 bases). Here the J gene came from matching the DNA to germline, since TCRdb omits it. The V end was cut by 0 bases, the J end by 0 bases, with 19 bases between. Germline lookup yields CDR1 GEAIGNYY and CDR2 EKD. CDR3 length: 18 amino acids. CDR3 in DNA: TGTGCCTGTGACACCCTGGGTTTACTAGGGACGCACACCGATAAACTCATCTTT. This encodes CACDTLGLLGTHTDKLIF.

Regarding this clone: A far larger clone is just one base off, so this is likely a read error. Other DNA sequences in the same sample also yield this CDR3. The rearrangement uses TRDV3 and TRDJ1, with TRDD3 matching 11 bases. As TCRdb names no J gene, one was assigned here on the basis of a DNA match to germline. The CDR3 contains 20 residues. The germline V gene encodes CDR1 TVYSNPD and CDR2 GDNSRS (reference sequence). The chain's CDR3 is CASFSYVRAGGYLYTDKLIF. CDR3 nucleotides: TGTGCCTCTTTTTCCTACGTTCGGGCTGGGGGATACCTATACACTGATAAACTCATCTTT.

In regard to this clone: A read error likely explains why the TCRdb protein, taken from a much larger clone, differs from this DNA's translation at residue 13; the protein shown is translated from the DNA. V and J are TRDV1 and TRDJ1; 7 nucleotides agree with TRDD2. This CDR3 contains 21 residues. The germline CDR1 and CDR2 sequences are TSWWSYY and QGS. Trimming at V came to 4 bases and at J to 1 base, leaving 24 bases not matched to a gene. In DNA form, the CDR3 reads TGTGCTCTTGGGGCCCCCTTCCTGACCGGGTCTGAGAAACGTTGCACCGATAAACTCATCTTT. This sequence encodes CALGAPFLTGSEKRCTDKLIF.

Of note for this clone: The protein in TCRdb stems from a much larger clone and differs at residue 8 from this DNA's translation, likely a read error; here the protein is translated from the DNA. This chain uses TRDV1 with TRDJ1; 8 positions agree with TRDD3. No J gene was available from TCRdb, and it was assigned here by a germline match of the DNA. From germline, CDR1 is TSWWSYY and CDR2 QGS. V lost 2 bases, J lost 0 bases, and 26 bases stayed unmatched. CDR3 length equals 23 residues. The CDR3, as DNA: TGTGCTCTTGGGGAATCTTACCTCCTACACTTCAGGTGGGGGATCGGGTACACCGATAAACTCATCTTT. It is translated as CALGESYLLHFRWGIGYTDKLIF.

This clone was counted many times. This chain links TRDV1 with TRDJ1, with 8 bases fitting TRDD3. The CDR3 is 16 amino acids. Germline V CDR1 and CDR2: TSWWSYY, QGS. J gave up 4 bases and V 7 bases, and 14 bases lay outside the gene matches. The CDR3 reads CALAHWGHHDHDKLIF. The DNA for the CDR3 is TGTGCTCTTGCACACTGGGGGCATCATGACCACGATAAACTCATCTTT.

This clone was seen at least ten times. A far more abundant clone sits one base away, making this likely a read error. Other DNA sequences in this sample translate to the same CDR3. The CDR3: CACDTGKLLGDTPDKLIF. The CDR3 nucleotides read TGTGCCTGTGACACCGGGAAGTTACTGGGGGATACGCCCGATAAACTCATCTTC. With the J gene uncalled, the V gene is TRDV2; the D call TRDD3 from the table was never checked on the DNA. The length of the CDR3 is 18 residues. CDR1 is GEAIGNYY, CDR2 EKD, per germline.

This clone was detected ten times or more. TCRdb lists the protein of a much larger clone for this DNA, which differs at residue 24, so this is likely a read error; the protein given here is translated from the DNA itself. CDR3: CALGEAGPSYGRSTGGPRWVTDKHIF. The CDR3 nucleotides are TGTGCTCTTGGGGAAGCGGGGCCTTCCTACGGGAGGAGTACTGGGGGACCCCGTTGGGTCACCGATAAACACATCTTT. The chain couples TRDV1 to TRDJ1; D may correspond to TRDD2 or TRDD3 (9 bases each). This CDR3 has 26 amino acids. The germline V gene has CDR1 TSWWSYY and CDR2 QGS.

This clone has ten or more counts. A read error likely explains why the TCRdb protein, taken from a much larger clone, differs from this DNA's translation at residue 13; the protein shown is translated from the DNA. V and J are TRDV1 and TRDJ1, with TRDD3 matching over 7 bases. This CDR3 has 19 amino acids. CDR1 is TSWWSYY and CDR2 is QGS in the germline V gene. The CDR3 region has the DNA TGTGCTCTTGGGGATGGAGTCCTATGGCTGGGGGCGTACACCGATAAACTTATCTTT. It specifies CALGDGVLWLGAYTDKLIF.

This clone was detected many times. TCRdb's entry gives the protein of a much larger clone, which mismatches this DNA's translation at residue 11, likely from a read error; the protein reported here is translated from the DNA. This rearrangement joins TRDV1 to TRDJ1, with D uncertain. This CDR3 has 13 amino acids. Per the germline V gene, CDR1 is TSWWSYY and CDR2 is QGS. The CDR3 DNA sequence: TGTGCTCTTGGGGCCATAACCACAGATAAACCCATCTTT. Translated, it gives CALGAITTDKPIF.

This clone was observed a few times. A read error likely explains why the TCRdb protein, taken from a much larger clone, differs from this DNA's translation at residue 8; the protein shown is translated from the DNA. V usage is TRDV1 and J usage is TRDJ1; D not resolved. The J gene was not available in TCRdb and was assigned here by matching the DNA to germline segments. The CDR3 contains 16 residues. Germline V gene sequence: CDR1 TSWWSYY, CDR2 QGS. Trimming shortened V by 2 bases and J by 6 bases, and 19 bases separated the two germline ends. CDR3 DNA: TGTGCTCTTGGGGAAAATTTCAGGCTGAGATTCAATAAACTCATCTTT. This gives the protein CALGENFRLRFNKLIF.

Concerning this clone itself: The protein that TCRdb holds for this DNA derives from a much larger clone and differs from the translated DNA at residue 12, which likely indicates a read error; the protein shown here is translated from the DNA. This chain links TRDV1 with TRDJ1; TRDD3 agrees at 10 bases. This CDR3 comprises 20 residues. CDR1 and CDR2 from the germline V gene are TSWWSYY and QGS. The ends lost 0 bases at V and 0 bases at J; junction bases unmatched: 13. The CDR3 DNA reads as TGTGCTCTTGGGGAACTCTCGGAATACTGGGGGATGGGGTACACCGATAAACTCATCTTT. It translates to CALGELSEYWGMGYTDKLIF.

This clone appeared many times. Translating this DNA gives a protein that differs at residue 9 from the TCRdb one, which belongs to a much larger clone; a read error is likely, and the protein shown is this translation. The chain employs TRDV1 and TRDJ1; 12 bases fit TRDD3. CDR3 size: 24 residues. CDR1 TSWWSYY and CDR2 QGS come from the germline V gene. After removal of 3 bases from V and 1 base from J, the junction contained 27 bases not matched to a gene. The CDR3 region is CALGELPRPWGRATGGYPTDKLIF. DNA of the CDR3: TGTGCTCTTGGGGAGCTTCCTAGGCCTTGGGGCCGAGCTACTGGGGGATACCCCACCGATAAACTCATCTTT.

About this clone: The TCRdb protein, from a much larger clone, departs from this DNA's translation at residue 18, likely by read error; the protein shown derives from the DNA. J is TRDJ1 and V is TRDV1; 12 bases match TRDD3. As TCRdb names no J gene, one was assigned here on the basis of a DNA match to germline. CDR1 and CDR2 from the germline V gene are TSWWSYY and QGS. V was clipped by 4 bases and J by 3 bases; unmatched bases: 27. There are 23 residues in the CDR3. The CDR3 sequence is CALGVPSFPLLLGDTPYADKLIF. The CDR3 DNA follows: TGTGCTCTTGGGGTACCTTCCTTCCCCCTTCTACTGGGGGATACCCCGTACGCCGATAAACTCATCTTT.

Comment on this clone: TCRdb shows a much larger clone's protein in place of this DNA's translation, and the two differ at residue 8, likely through a read error; the protein shown is translated from the DNA. The chain has TRDV1 and TRDJ1, with 7 bases matching TRDD2. The J gene comes from matching the DNA to germline here; TCRdb lacks it. V trimming: 1 base; J trimming: 7 bases; junction bases outside the gene matches: 15. This CDR3 has 17 amino acids. Germline V gene data show CDR1 as TSWWSYY and CDR2 as QGS. The CDR3 DNA reads as TGTGCTCTTGGGGAACCCTTACCTTCCTGGGCAGGACGTAAACTCATCTTT. Residues: CALGEPLPSWAGRKLIF.

A remark on this clone: This likely reflects a read error, since a far larger clone is one base away. The same CDR3 also results from other DNA sequences found in this sample. Written as DNA, the CDR3 is TGTGCTCTTGGGGAACGATCCTACCCACCTCCCTTCCTTTCTGGGGGGTACGCCGGGTGGTACACCGATAAACTCATCTTT. This sequence encodes CALGERSYPPPFLSGGYAGWYTDKLIF. The genes are TRDV1 and TRDJ1; possibly TRDD2 or TRDD3 for D (7 bases each). No J segment appears in TCRdb, so it was assigned here by matching the sequence to germline. V was trimmed by 1 base and J by 0 bases, leaving 45 bases between them. Germline loops: CDR1 TSWWSYY, CDR2 QGS. This CDR3 is built from 27 residues.

By proportion, this clone is medium-sized. Other DNA sequences within the sample encode an identical CDR3. V gene TRDV1 combines with J gene TRDJ1; TRDD3 aligns across 8 bases. Germline V gene lookup returns CDR1 TSWWSYY and CDR2 QGS. After removal of 3 bases from V and 7 bases from J, the junction contained 19 bases not matched to a gene. The CDR3 is made up of 18 amino acids. The DNA of the CDR3 is TGTGCTCTTGGGGACCCCCTCGGTTCTTTACTGGGGGCCTTTAAACTCATCTTT. Translating gives CALGDPLGSLLGAFKLIF.

As to this clone: The TCRdb protein, from a much larger clone, departs from this DNA's translation at residue 14, likely by read error; the protein shown derives from the DNA. The chain combines TRDV2 with TRDJ1; 8 bases line up with TRDD3. This CDR3 contains 20 residues. The germline V gene encodes CDR1 GEAIGNYY and CDR2 EKD. After removal of 5 bases from V and 4 bases from J, the junction contained 26 bases not matched to a gene. DNA of the CDR3: TGTGCCTGTGGGATGCTGTTACTGGGGGTCCCAAGGGGAAGCAACGATAAACTCATCTTT. Its translation: CACGMLLLGVPRGSNDKLIF.